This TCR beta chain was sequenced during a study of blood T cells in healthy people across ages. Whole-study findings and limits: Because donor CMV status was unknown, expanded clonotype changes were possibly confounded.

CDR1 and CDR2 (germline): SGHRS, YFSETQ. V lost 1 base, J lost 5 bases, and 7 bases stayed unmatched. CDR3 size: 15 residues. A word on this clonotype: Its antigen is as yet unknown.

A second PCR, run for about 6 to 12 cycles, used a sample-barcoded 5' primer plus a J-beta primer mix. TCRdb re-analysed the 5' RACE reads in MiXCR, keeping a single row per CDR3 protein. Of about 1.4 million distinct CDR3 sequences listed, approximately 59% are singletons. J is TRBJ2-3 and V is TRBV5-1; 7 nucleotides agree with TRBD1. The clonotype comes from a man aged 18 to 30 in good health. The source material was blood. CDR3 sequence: CASSLRQGRKDTQYF. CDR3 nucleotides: TGCGCCAGCAGCTTGCGACAGGGTCGTAAAGATACGCAGTATTTT.